These 29 T cell receptor beta chains share one sample of origin, sequenced in a study of T cell responses to AZD1222 COVID-19 vaccine (dated by TCRdb to about 2021). The time point label, as the study defines it: baseline before first vaccination. The library was produced with the immunoSEQ multiplex PCR assay. TCRdb retrieved this table from immuneACCESS and kept in-frame rearrangements only. Not all clones are present; in checked studies, unresolved V genes account for under half, and no reason is known for the remainder. This sample lists 95,000 to 110,000 clones; roughly 90% were detected once. The top ten constitute around 4.5% of the sample. The material sequenced was peripheral blood, taken on day 0 of AZD1222 vaccination. The receptors derive from an adult in good health.

V is TRBV3-1 (or the pseudogene TRBV3-2) and J is TRBJ1-4; D might be TRBD1 (6 bases). V was clipped by 1 base and J by 4 bases, with 7 bases between them. Looked up from germline, CDR1 is LGHDT and CDR2 is YNNKEL (reference sequence). This CDR3 comprises 14 residues. CDR3 residues: CASSQARGNEKLFF. The DNA for the CDR3 is TGTGCCAGCAGCCAAGCCAGGGGTAATGAAAAACTGTTTTTT.

The V call is TRBV27, the J call TRBJ1-1, with D maybe TRBD1 (5 bases). There are 16 residues in the CDR3. The ends were cut back, 3 bases at V and 2 bases at J, with 16 bases in the middle. Per germline, CDR1 MNHEY and CDR2 SMNVEV (reference sequence). The CDR3 DNA reads TGTGCCAGCAGTTTTTTTGGGCCCAGGGAAAACACTGAAGCTTTCTTT. The encoded protein is CASSFFGPRENTEAFF.

Turning to this clone: One junction end does not reproduce the germline sequence, and a read error may be involved. Other DNA sequences in this sample translate to the same CDR3. The V and J genes are TRBV9 and TRBJ2-3; no definite D call. The CDR3 contains 15 residues. Germline V gives CDR1 SGDLS, CDR2 YYNGEE. CDR3 coding DNA: TGTGCCAGCAGCGTAGATGTCTACCCCACAGATACACAGTATTTT. Residues: CASSVDVYPTDTQYF.

This chain joins TRBV10-3 and TRBJ2-7, with a tentative D call TRBD1 (5 bases). V gave up 3 bases and J gave up 1 base, with 10 bases separating them. Per the germline V gene, CDR1 is ENHRY and CDR2 is SYGVKD. The CDR3 totals 14 residues. CDR3 loop: CAISDRTLSYEQYF. The CDR3 bases are TGTGCCATCAGTGATAGGACACTTTCCTACGAGCAGTACTTC.

This chain uses TRBV6-5 with TRBJ1-1; no reliable D call. The V and J ends lost 4 bases and 2 bases respectively, with 14 bases between them. This CDR3 is 15 amino acids long. Germline V gene sequence: CDR1 MNHEY, CDR2 SVGAGI. The CDR3 region is CASSSNGRFNTEAFF. Written as DNA, the CDR3 is TGTGCCAGCAGTTCAAACGGACGGTTCAACACTGAAGCTTTCTTT.

V and J are TRBV5-1 and TRBJ2-7, with 7 bases lining up with TRBD2. Germline loops: CDR1 SGHRS, CDR2 YFSETQ. The CDR3 covers 13 residues. With 4 bases clipped from V and 7 bases from J, the junction kept 8 bases outside the gene matches. This chain's CDR3 is CASSPGGIGEQYF. The CDR3 nucleotides are TGCGCCAGCAGCCCCGGGGGGATTGGGGAGCAGTACTTC.

The chain joins TRBV5-1 to TRBJ2-5, with D uncertain. The V gene lost 4 bases and the J gene lost 6 bases, with 10 bases spanning the gap. The germline CDR1 and CDR2 sequences are SGHRS and YFSETQ. The CDR3 runs to 12 residues. This CDR3 is CASSPPAKTQYF. The CDR3 DNA follows: TGCGCCAGCAGCCCCCCGGCAAAGACCCAGTACTTC.

The rearrangement uses TRBV28 and TRBJ1-1, with no clear D. The V end was cut by 3 bases, the J end by 0 bases, with 5 bases between. From germline, CDR1 is MDHEN and CDR2 SYDVKM. This CDR3 spans 13 amino acids. CDR3 in amino acids: CASSFPLNTEAFF. CDR3 nucleotide sequence: TGTGCCAGCAGTTTTCCCCTGAACACTGAAGCTTTCTTT.

The V gene is TRBV6-5, the J gene TRBJ2-5; 9 bases align to TRBD1. Germline trimming cut 6 bases from V and 1 base from J; bases unmatched to any gene: 0. The germline V gene encodes CDR1 MNHEY and CDR2 SVGAGI. This CDR3 spans 13 amino acids. CDR3 residues: CASRQGAQETQYF. The CDR3, as DNA: TGTGCCAGCAGACAGGGGGCCCAAGAGACCCAGTACTTC.

This sequence joins TRBV4-1 and TRBJ2-1; 8 positions agree with TRBD1. Germline V gene data show CDR1 as MGHRA and CDR2 as YSYEKL. CDR3 length: 15 amino acids. Losses at the gene ends were 5 bases for V and 4 bases for J; bases not matched to a gene: 7. CDR3 bases: TGCGCCAGCAGCGCCAGGGGGCTTGGGTACAATGAGCAGTTCTTC. This sequence encodes CASSARGLGYNEQFF.

This clone was observed a few times. The chain has TRBV2 and TRBJ1-5; D is ambiguous. The CDR3 has 12 residues. Germline V CDR1 and CDR2: SNHLY, FYNNEI. V shed 5 bases and J shed 3 bases, with 5 bases lying between them. This CDR3 reads CASSQINQPQHF. CDR3 in DNA: TGTGCCAGCAGTCAGATCAATCAGCCCCAGCATTTT.

J is TRBJ1-5 and V is TRBV19; possibly TRBD1 for D (5 bases). This CDR3 is 15 amino acids long. Trimming removed 7 bases at V and 4 bases at J, with 17 bases between. Germline CDR1 reads LNHDA; CDR2 reads SQIVND (reference sequence). Here the CDR3 reads CASMGDPPGNQPQHF. The CDR3 DNA reads TGTGCCAGTATGGGGGATCCGCCCGGTAATCAGCCCCAGCATTTT.

The table lists this clone with a count of one. The rearrangement uses TRBV30 and TRBJ1-6; a possible D gene is TRBD1 (6 bases). The CDR3 loop spans 16 amino acids. Germline V gene data show CDR1 as GTSNPN and CDR2 as SVGIG (reference sequence). V lost 0 bases and J lost 6, with 15 bases in between. In DNA, the CDR3 is TGTGCCTGGAGTGTACTGCAGGGGTATACTAATTCACCCCTCCACTTT. It translates to CAWSVLQGYTNSPLHF. The full variable domain, with the rest looked up from reference TRBV30 and TRBJ1-6, is SQTIHQWPATLVQPVGSPLSLECTVEGTSNPNLYWYRQAAGRGLQLLFYSVGIGQISSEVPQNLSASRPQDRQFILSSKKLLLSDSGFYLCAWSVLQGYTNSPLHFGNGTRLTVT.

In its sample, this clone was seen once. The chain carries TRBV7-8 and TRBJ1-2, with no clear D. V gave up 1 base and J gave up 0 bases, with 6 bases separating them. The CDR3 sequence is 14 residues long. Germline lookup yields CDR1 SGHVS and CDR2 FQNEAQ. The CDR3 region has the DNA TGTGCCAGCAGCTTAGGATCGGCTAACTATGGCTACACCTTC. Translation gives CASSLGSANYGYTF.

The chain uses TRBV7-3 and TRBJ2-7; 11 nucleotides match TRBD1. The CDR3 totals 15 residues. Germline lookup yields CDR1 SGHTA and CDR2 FQGTGA. V dropped 0 bases and J dropped 5; count of bases not matched to a gene: 3. This CDR3 reads CASSLTGTGGHEQYF. The CDR3 DNA reads TGTGCCAGCAGCTTAACGGGGACAGGGGGGCACGAGCAGTACTTC. Using reference TRBV7-3 and TRBJ2-7 for the parts outside the CDR3, the full variable domain is GAGVSQTPSNKVTEKGKYVELRCDPISGHTALYWYRQSLGQGPEFLIYFQGTGAADDSGLPNDRFFAVRPEGSVSTLKIQRTERGDSAVYLCASSLTGTGGHEQYFGPGTRLTVT.

CDR3 sequence reads: CASSFRSGGENEQFF. CDR3 sequence (DNA): TGTGCCAGCAGTTTCAGAAGCGGGGGGGAAAATGAGCAGTTCTTC. The rearrangement links TRBV7-6 to TRBJ2-1; 10 bases line up with TRBD2. CDR1 and CDR2 (germline): SGHVS, FNYEAQ. Trimming cost V 6 bases and J 7 bases; bases outside gene matches: 9. The CDR3 runs to 15 residues.

This chain connects TRBV28 to TRBJ2-7, with D perhaps TRBD2 (7 bases). Germline assignment: CDR1 MDHEN and CDR2 SYDVKM. Trimming took 7 bases from V and 7 from J, leaving 17 bases between them. CDR3 size: 13 residues. The CDR3 spells CASIGQGREEQYF. CDR3 DNA sequence: TGTGCCAGCATCGGTCAGGGGAGGGAAGAGCAGTACTTC.

The genes are TRBV5-4 and TRBJ2-7; TRBD2 agrees at 7 bases. Losses at the gene ends were 3 bases for V and 2 bases for J; bases not matched to a gene: 8. This CDR3 spans 15 amino acids. CDR1 and CDR2 (germline): SGHNT, YYREEE (reference sequence). The CDR3 is CASSSASGGPYEQYF. CDR3 bases: TGTGCCAGCAGCTCGGCTAGCGGAGGCCCCTACGAGCAGTACTTC.

This rearrangement joins TRBV30 to TRBJ1-2; weak D call: TRBD1 (5 bases). Trimming shortened V by 0 bases and J by 0 bases, and 11 bases separated the two germline ends. The CDR3 loop spans 15 amino acids. CDR1 is GTSNPN, CDR2 SVGIG, per germline (reference sequence). CDR3 DNA sequence: TGTGCCTGGAGTGTGGGGCAGGTTACTAACTATGGCTACACCTTC. Protein sequence: CAWSVGQVTNYGYTF.

The genes are TRBV7-6 and TRBJ1-1; 8 positions agree with TRBD1. V shed 4 bases, J shed 4 bases, and the junction held 8 bases outside the gene matches. Germline V gene sequence: CDR1 SGHVS, CDR2 FNYEAQ. The CDR3 consists of 15 residues. CDR3 nucleotide sequence: TGTGCCAGCAGCTCAAGACAGGGGCTTAGCACTGAAGCTTTCTTT. This sequence encodes CASSSRQGLSTEAFF.

CDR3 loop: CASSEGSGNQYEQYF. The CDR3 nucleotides are TGTGCCAGCAGCGAGGGTAGCGGGAACCAATACGAGCAGTACTTC. The J gene is TRBJ2-7, the V gene TRBV5-4; TRBD2 agrees at 8 bases. This CDR3 region has 15 residues. Per germline, CDR1 SGHNT and CDR2 YYREEE (reference sequence). Trimming at V came to 4 bases and at J to 4 bases, leaving 10 bases not matched to a gene.

This clone was recorded a few times. The chain recombines TRBV18 with TRBJ1-2; 11 bases match TRBD1. V was clipped by 3 bases and J by 8 bases; unmatched bases: 11. In germline, CDR1 is KGHSH, CDR2 LQKENI. The CDR3 consists of 16 residues. Written as DNA, the CDR3 is TGTGCCAGCTCACCTGGGGTCGGACAGGGGGCATACGGCTACACCTTC. Its translation: CASSPGVGQGAYGYTF.

This clone was detected only once. The chain uses TRBV19 and TRBJ1-2; D is possibly TRBD1 (5 bases). Germline CDR1 reads LNHDA; CDR2 reads SQIVND (reference sequence). V was pared by 7 bases and J by 6 bases, with 21 bases between. The CDR3 is made up of 15 amino acids. The CDR3: CASTSPGAIPHGYTF. The CDR3 DNA sequence: TGTGCCAGTACCTCACCTGGGGCAATCCCGCATGGCTACACCTTC. The full variable domain, completed using reference TRBV19 and TRBJ1-2, is DGGITQSPKYLFRKEGQNVTLSCEQNLNHDAMYWYRQDPGQGLRLIYYSQIVNDFQKGDIAEGYSVSREKKESFPLTVTSAQKNPTAFYLCASTSPGAIPHGYTFGSGTRLTVV.

The rearrangement links TRBV24-1 to TRBJ1-1, with D possibly matching TRBD1 (6 bases). With 9 bases removed from V and 4 bases from J, the gap between germline ends came to 14 bases. The germline V gene encodes CDR1 KGHDR and CDR2 SFDVKD. CDR3 length: 13 amino acids. CDR3 sequence reads: CATGNREGTEAFF. CDR3 nucleotides: TGTGCCACCGGGAACAGGGAGGGCACTGAAGCTTTCTTT.

This sequence joins TRBV18 and TRBJ2-7; D not certain. The V gene lost 1 base and the J gene lost 0 bases, with 4 bases spanning the gap. The CDR3 extends over 13 amino acids. Germline V gene sequence: CDR1 KGHSH, CDR2 LQKENI. This CDR3 reads CASSPQDSYEQYF. Here the CDR3 DNA reads TGTGCCAGCTCACCACAAGACTCCTACGAGCAGTACTTC.

CDR3 nucleotides: TGTGCCAGCAGGGGAATCTATGAGGCCAAAAACATTCAGTACTTC. It codes for CASRGIYEAKNIQYF. The genes are TRBV27 and TRBJ2-4; D gene uncertain. The CDR3 is made up of 15 amino acids. Germline V gene data show CDR1 as MNHEY and CDR2 as SMNVEV (reference sequence). The germline V and J ends were trimmed by 6 bases and 1 base, with 13 bases remaining between them.

This clone is a singleton in its sample. This chain uses TRBV7-2 with TRBJ1-3, with D hard to call. V was pared by 5 bases and J by 0 bases, with 17 bases between. Germline CDR1 reads SGHTA; CDR2 reads FQGNSA. This CDR3 comprises 17 residues. In DNA, the CDR3 is TGTGCCAGCAGCCAACTAATTGGAGGCCTCTCTGGAAACACCATATATTTT. Its protein product is CASSQLIGGLSGNTIYF.

The V and J genes are TRBV6-5 and TRBJ2-3; D remains unclear. This CDR3 is 12 amino acids long. V gave up 11 bases and J gave up 5 bases, with 14 bases separating them. Germline loops: CDR1 MNHEY, CDR2 SVGAGI. The CDR3 region has the DNA TGTGCCTCAGGCTTGTGGGGAGATACGCAGTATTTT. Its translation: CASGLWGDTQYF.

The chain combines TRBV19 with TRBJ2-7; D possibly corresponds to TRBD1 (6 bases). CDR1 LNHDA and CDR2 SQIVND come from the germline V gene (reference sequence). V lost 3 bases to trimming and J lost 8 bases, with 14 bases between them. The CDR3 covers 13 residues. The CDR3 here is CASSIGDINKQYF. CDR3 nucleotide sequence: TGTGCCAGTAGTATTGGGGACATAAACAAGCAGTACTTC.